The rows below give T cell receptor beta chains drawn from one sample of a study of blood T cell repertoires in COVID-19. Generated by immunoSEQ multiplex PCR, the TCRdb table keeps only in-frame clones and is missing some. The repertoire holds around 46,000 clones, over 75% seen once, with 11% to 15% in the top ten. The sequencing sample was made of peripheral blood. The receptors stem from a human donor in a cohort sampled during active COVID-19. CDR3s include the opening cysteine and the closing phenylalanine or tryptophan. D genes are given only for firm matches.

D gene	J gene	V gene	CDR3 protein	CDR3 DNA
TRBD1	TRBJ1-1	TRBV3-1/TRBV3-2	CASSPGTGVNTEAFF	TGTGCCAGCAGCCCGGGGACAGGAGTGAACACTGAAGCTTTCTTT
.	TRBJ1-3	TRBV6-2/TRBV6-3	CASSYHARTGNTIYF	TGTGCCAGCAGTTATCATGCCAGAACTGGAAACACCATATATTTT
.	TRBJ1-5	TRBV30	CAWSRSNFNQPQHF	TGTGCCTGGAGTCGGAGTAACTTCAATCAGCCCCAGCATTTT
.	TRBJ2-1	TRBV18	CASSPFSSGESEQFF	TGTGCCAGCTCACCATTTTCGTCCGGGGAAAGTGAGCAGTTCTTC
TRBD1	TRBJ2-3	TRBV19	CASSSGTGGPTDTQYF	TGTGCCAGTAGCTCAGGGACAGGGGGGCCCACAGATACGCAGTATTTT
.	TRBJ1-6	TRBV19	CASSQGSSYNSPLHF	TGTGCCAGTAGTCAGGGGTCTTCCTATAATTCACCCCTCCACTTT
.	TRBJ1-1	TRBV11-2	CASSLGHPNTEAFF	TGTGCCAGCAGCTTAGGGCACCCGAACACTGAAGCTTTCTTT
.	TRBJ1-1	TRBV5-4	CASSETVNTEAFF	TGTGCCAGCAGCGAGACAGTGAACACTGAAGCTTTCTTT
.	TRBJ2-3	TRBV7-6	CASSLVSAQGGDTQYF	TGTGCCAGCAGCTTAGTATCGGCGCAGGGAGGAGATACGCAGTATTTT
TRBD2	TRBJ2-1	TRBV19	CASKGRASGTYNEQFF	TGTGCCAGTAAGGGTCGGGCTAGCGGTACCTACAATGAGCAGTTCTTC